Presented here are 31 T cell receptor beta chains from one specimen sequenced in a study of CD8 T cells in Susac syndrome. cDNA came from around 0.54 to 1 ug RNA primed by random hexamers. TCRdb redid the calling of the immunoSEQ multiplex PCR reads with MiXCR, one entry per CDR3 protein. This sample yields about 150,000 distinct CDR3 sequences, of which roughly 95% are seen a single time; about 0.13% belongs to the top ten. Material: CD4+ T cells from PBMCs. These receptors were collected from a human donor with Susac syndrome.

This chain uses TRBV28 with TRBJ1-5; D not certain. The V end was cut by 3 bases, the J end by 7 bases, with 7 bases between. Germline-derived CDR1 and CDR2 are MDHEN and SYDVKM. CDR3 length: 12 residues. CDR3 protein: CASSLWRQPQHF. CDR3 sequence (DNA): TGTGCCAGCAGTTTGTGGAGGCAGCCCCAGCATTTT. Complete variable domain (other parts from reference TRBV28 and TRBJ1-5): DVKVTQSSRYLVKRTGEKVFLECVQDMDHENMFWYRQDPGLGLRLIYFSYDVKMKEKGDIPEGYSVSREKKERFSLILESASTNQTSMYLCASSLWRQPQHFGDGTRLSIL.

This chain connects TRBV7-2 to TRBJ2-3; D gene uncertain. V lost 6 bases and J 1 base, leaving 11 bases between the germline ends. This CDR3 has 14 amino acids. Looked up from germline, CDR1 is SGHTA and CDR2 is FQGNSA. The DNA of the CDR3 is TGTGCCAGCAGTCCGGAGCACCGCACAGATACGCAGTATTTT. Protein sequence: CASSPEHRTDTQYF.

This chain connects TRBV5-4 to TRBJ1-6; possible D gene TRBD1, 6 bases. The CDR3 runs to 14 residues. Germline V gives CDR1 SGHNT, CDR2 YYREEE (reference sequence). The V and J ends lost 1 base and 8 bases respectively, with 10 bases between them. The CDR3 sequence is CASSLRGYDSPLHF. The CDR3 DNA follows: TGTGCCAGCAGCTTGAGGGGGTACGATTCACCCCTCCACTTT. Based on the CDR3 plus reference TRBV5-4 and TRBJ1-6, the full variable domain is ETGVTQSPTHLIKTRGQQVTLRCSSQSGHNTVSWYQQALGQGPQFIFQYYREEENGRGNFPPRFSGLQFPNYSSELNVNALELDDSALYLCASSLRGYDSPLHFGNGTRLTVT.

The V and J genes are TRBV28 and TRBJ1-3; a weak D match, TRBD1 (6 bases). Per the germline V gene, CDR1 is MDHEN and CDR2 is SYDVKM. The CDR3 has 14 amino acids. The V end lost 4 bases, the J end lost 3 bases, and 10 bases lay between the germline ends. The CDR3 DNA sequence: TGTGCCAGCAGTTCGTCGACAGGTGGAAACACCATATATTTT. The encoded protein is CASSSSTGGNTIYF.

The chain uses TRBV3-1 and TRBJ2-5; 10 bases match TRBD2. J gave up 7 bases and V 3 bases, and 2 bases lay outside the gene matches. The germline V gene encodes CDR1 LGHDT and CDR2 YNNKEL (reference sequence). The CDR3 loop spans 13 amino acids. CDR3 in amino acids: CASSQQRGGTQYF. CDR3 sequence (DNA): TGTGCCAGCAGCCAGCAGCGGGGGGGGACCCAGTACTTC.

The table lists this clonotype with a few counts. This rearrangement joins TRBV27 to TRBJ1-5; D gene unclear. Germline CDR1 and CDR2: MNHEY and SMNVEV (reference sequence). V shed 4 bases and J shed 5 bases, with 12 bases lying between them. The CDR3 contains 14 residues. The chain's CDR3 is CASSSRRPYQPQHF. Here the CDR3 DNA reads TGTGCCAGCAGTTCCCGCAGGCCATATCAGCCCCAGCATTTT.

The chain combines TRBV20-1 with TRBJ1-2; maybe TRBD1 (5 bases). Germline CDR1 reads DFQATT; CDR2 reads SNEGSKA (reference sequence). V was shortened by 7 bases and J by 10 bases, with 28 bases between the two germline ends. This CDR3 comprises 15 residues. The CDR3 reads CSVRRDGHGDGDYTF. Here the CDR3 DNA reads TGCAGTGTTCGCAGGGATGGGCATGGGGATGGGGACTACACCTTC.

In this sample, this clonotype turned up once. The chain uses TRBV7-9 and TRBJ2-2; 8 bases are a match to TRBD1. Per the germline V gene, CDR1 is SEHNR and CDR2 is FQNEAQ (reference sequence). The V segment lost 6 bases and the J segment 3 bases; nucleotides outside the gene matches: 0. This CDR3 has 13 amino acids. The CDR3 DNA reads as TGTGCCAGCAGGGACAGGGACACCGGGGAGCTGTTTTTT. Translated, it gives CASRDRDTGELFF.

V and J are TRBV28 and TRBJ2-7; 9 nucleotides align to TRBD2. The germline V gene encodes CDR1 MDHEN and CDR2 SYDVKM. V was pared by 5 bases and J by 0 bases, with 11 bases of the junction left unmatched. The CDR3 is made up of 17 amino acids. The CDR3 loop reads CASSLMLAGKSSYEQYF. CDR3 sequence (DNA): TGTGCCAGCAGTCTAATGCTAGCGGGGAAGAGCTCCTACGAGCAGTACTTC. The variable domain in full, with the rest retrieved from reference TRBV28 and TRBJ2-7, is DVKVTQSSRYLVKRTGEKVFLECVQDMDHENMFWYRQDPGLGLRLIYFSYDVKMKEKGDIPEGYSVSREKKERFSLILESASTNQTSMYLCASSLMLAGKSSYEQYFGPGTRLTVT.

The V call is TRBV7-9, the J call TRBJ1-5; tentatively, D is TRBD1 (6 bases). The CDR3 is made up of 15 amino acids. The ends were cut back, 0 bases at V and 5 bases at J, with 11 bases in the middle. CDR1 SEHNR and CDR2 FQNEAQ come from the germline V gene (reference sequence). The CDR3 sequence is CASSLARGRDQPQHF. CDR3 sequence (DNA): TGTGCCAGCAGCTTAGCCAGGGGCCGTGATCAGCCCCAGCATTTT.

The chain employs TRBV30 and TRBJ1-2; a weak D match, TRBD1 (6 bases). The CDR3 contains 13 residues. V dropped 3 bases and J dropped 5 bases, with 13 bases sitting between them. The germline V gene encodes CDR1 GTSNPN and CDR2 SVGIG (reference sequence). The CDR3 sequence: CAWRGEGDYGYTF. For the CDR3, the DNA is TGTGCCTGGAGAGGGGAGGGGGATTATGGCTACACCTTC.

This chain uses TRBV28 with TRBJ2-7; possible D gene TRBD1, 6 bases. The V gene lost 1 base and the J gene lost 3 bases, with 13 bases spanning the gap. The CDR3 totals 15 residues. The germline V gene has CDR1 MDHEN and CDR2 SYDVKM. In DNA form, the CDR3 reads TGTGCCAGCAGTTTATCAGGGGAGCCCTTCTACGAGCAGTACGTC. Its translation: CASSLSGEPFYEQYV.

J is TRBJ2-5 and V is TRBV5-1; D perhaps matches TRBD1 (6 bases). The CDR3 loop spans 15 amino acids. The germline gives CDR1 SGHRS, CDR2 YFSETQ. V was trimmed by 0 bases and J by 9 bases, leaving 18 bases between them. CDR3 sequence (DNA): TGCGCCAGCAGCTTGGGGACAGTCCGTATGATGGCCCAGTACTTC. As protein: CASSLGTVRMMAQYF.

V usage is TRBV6-5 and J usage is TRBJ2-1; no clear D gene. V lost 7 bases to trimming and J lost 5 bases, with 6 bases between them. The CDR3 runs to 11 residues. CDR1 is MNHEY and CDR2 is SVGAGI in the germline V gene. The CDR3 nucleotides are TGTGCCAGCATGGGGAACAATGAGCAGTTCTTC. Protein product: CASMGNNEQFF.

Only one count was recorded for this clonotype. The chain carries TRBV9 and TRBJ2-3; no firm D call. V was pared by 0 bases and J by 3 bases, with 5 bases between. CDR3 size: 13 residues. The germline V gene encodes CDR1 SGDLS and CDR2 YYNGEE. The CDR3: CASSVVVTDTQYF. Here the CDR3 DNA reads TGTGCCAGCAGCGTAGTCGTGACAGATACGCAGTATTTT.

This clonotype was seen a single time. This chain links TRBV14 with TRBJ2-3; D may be TRBD2 (6 bases). This CDR3 is built from 14 residues. V was cut by 4 bases and J by 7 bases, with 15 bases left in between. Germline values: CDR1 SGHDN, CDR2 FVKESK. The CDR3 DNA sequence: TGTGCCAGCAGCCTGACGACTAGGCGGTATACGCAGTATTTT. This codes for CASSLTTRRYTQYF.

V usage is TRBV20-1 and J usage is TRBJ1-6; 7 positions agree with TRBD1. Germline CDR1 reads DFQATT; CDR2 reads SNEGSKA (reference sequence). CDR3 length equals 13 residues. V lost 6 bases to trimming and J lost 7 bases; unmatched junction nucleotides: 6. The CDR3 DNA reads TGCAGTGCCTCCCCAGGGGGGAATTCACCCCTCCACTTT. It translates to CSASPGGNSPLHF.

About this clonotype itself: A junction boundary mismatches the germline segment, possibly from a read error. The chain uses TRBV29-1 and TRBJ2-6; 10 bases are a match to TRBD1. Germline lookup yields CDR1 SQVTM and CDR2 ANQGSEA. This CDR3 comprises 12 residues. CDR3 DNA: TGCAGCGTGTGGACAGGGGGCAACGTCCTGACTTTC. As protein: CSVWTGGNVLTF.

J is TRBJ1-1 and V is TRBV6-6; unclear D gene. In germline, CDR1 is MNHNY, CDR2 SVGAGI (reference sequence). This CDR3 contains 14 residues. Trimming stripped 2 bases from V and 11 bases from J, with 18 bases between. CDR3 DNA: TGTGCCAGCAGTTACCCGCAAGCAGAAGAGTGGGCTTTCTTT. Protein: CASSYPQAEEWAFF.

The gene calls are TRBV30 and TRBJ1-5; TRBD1 matches at 7 bases. Germline loops: CDR1 GTSNPN, CDR2 SVGIG (reference sequence). The CDR3 contains 16 residues. J gave up 9 bases and V 6 bases, and 20 bases lay outside the gene matches. The CDR3 loop reads CACSTLGTDADRPQHF. In DNA form, the CDR3 reads TGTGCCTGTTCAACCTTAGGGACAGACGCGGATCGGCCCCAGCATTTT.

The chain carries TRBV14 and TRBJ1-1; D is unresolved. This CDR3 contains 14 residues. Germline assignment: CDR1 SGHDN and CDR2 FVKESK. Deletions cut 5 bases from V and 5 bases from J, with 15 bases between. In DNA form, the CDR3 reads TGTGCCAGCAGCAAAGCGACGGTAGTGACTGAAGCTTTCTTT. It codes for CASSKATVVTEAFF.

The chain links TRBV12-3 or TRBV12-4 to TRBJ2-2; D possibly corresponds to TRBD1 (5 bases). With 2 bases removed from V and 6 bases from J, the gap between germline ends came to 10 bases. The CDR3 runs to 14 residues. Here the CDR3 reads CASSLKGYSGELFF. Here the CDR3 DNA reads TGTGCCAGCAGTTTAAAGGGGTATTCCGGGGAGCTGTTTTTT.

This chain connects TRBV15 to TRBJ2-1, with 11 bases lining up with TRBD2. CDR1 is LNHNV, CDR2 YYDKDF, per germline (reference sequence). V lost 0 bases, J lost 15 bases, and 10 bases stayed unmatched. CDR3 size: 15 residues. The CDR3 loop is CATSRDRLAGGPRFF. The CDR3 DNA sequence: TGTGCCACCAGCAGAGATCGATTAGCGGGAGGGCCTCGGTTCTTC. The complete variable domain, with remaining parts taken from reference TRBV15 and TRBJ2-1, reads DAMVIQNPRYQVTQFGKPVTLSCSQTLNHNVMYWYQQKSSQAPKLLFHYYDKDFNNEADTPDNFQSRRPNTSFCFLDIRSPGLGDTAMYLCATSRDRLAGGPRFFGPGTRLTVL.

This chain joins TRBV6-2 or TRBV6-3 and TRBJ2-7, with D unclear. Germline CDR1 is MNHEY and CDR2 is SVGEGT. The V end lost 2 bases, the J end lost 6 bases, and 11 bases lay between the germline ends. This CDR3 has 13 residues. The CDR3 spells CASSYAMLGEQYV. In DNA form, the CDR3 reads TGTGCCAGCAGTTACGCCATGCTCGGCGAGCAGTACGTC.

The chain joins TRBV7-9 to TRBJ2-5; no clear D gene. The CDR3 spans 14 residues. Deletions cut 5 bases from V and 7 bases from J, with 17 bases between. Germline lookup yields CDR1 SEHNR and CDR2 FQNEAQ (reference sequence). The CDR3 loop is CASSLSTTTLTQYF. DNA of the CDR3: TGTGCCAGCAGCCTCTCCACGACAACGCTGACCCAGTACTTC.

The chain employs TRBV20-1 and TRBJ1-6, with D unresolved. The germline gives CDR1 DFQATT, CDR2 SNEGSKA (reference sequence). The CDR3 spans 13 residues. The V and J ends lost 6 bases and 9 bases respectively, with 15 bases between them. This CDR3 reads CSAVRGSSSPLHF. The CDR3, as DNA: TGCAGTGCCGTCCGGGGTTCTAGTTCACCCCTCCACTTT.

The gene calls are TRBV9 and TRBJ2-2; D perhaps matches TRBD2 (6 bases). CDR3 size: 14 residues. V shed 6 bases and J shed 4 bases, with 13 bases lying between them. Germline V gene sequence: CDR1 SGDLS, CDR2 YYNGEE. The CDR3 DNA reads TGTGCCAGCACCGGGGGTATCGGCACCGGGGAGCTGTTTTTT. It is translated as CASTGGIGTGELFF.

V usage is TRBV9 and J usage is TRBJ2-6; the match to TRBD1 covers 7 bases. The CDR3 runs 15 residues. The germline V gene encodes CDR1 SGDLS and CDR2 YYNGEE. The J segment lost 5 bases and the V segment lost 3 bases, leaving 5 bases of the junction unmatched. The CDR3 reads CASSDRQGRANVLTF. CDR3 nucleotides: TGTGCCAGCAGCGATAGACAGGGTCGGGCCAACGTCCTGACTTTC.

The V call is TRBV18, the J call TRBJ2-1, with TRBD1 identical over 10 bases. Germline assignment: CDR1 KGHSH and CDR2 LQKENI. The CDR3 is 15 amino acids. The trim removed 7 bases at V and 9 bases at J, leaving 12 bases unmatched. The CDR3 nucleotides are TGTGCCAGCTTCACGGAGGGACAGGGGATGACTGAGCAGTTCTTC. Amino acid sequence: CASFTEGQGMTEQFF.

This clonotype was detected once. The chain couples TRBV28 to TRBJ2-7, with unresolved D. Germline lookup yields CDR1 MDHEN and CDR2 SYDVKM. V dropped 3 bases and J dropped 3 bases, with 12 bases sitting between them. This CDR3 is built from 14 residues. CDR3 loop: CASSLGRSLYEQYF. The CDR3 nucleotides are TGTGCCAGCAGTTTGGGTAGAAGCCTCTACGAGCAGTACTTC.

The chain uses TRBV18 and TRBJ1-5; a weak D match, TRBD1 (6 bases). CDR3 length equals 15 residues. Trimming cost V 5 bases and J 7 bases, with 18 bases left between them. Per germline, CDR1 KGHSH and CDR2 LQKENI. CDR3: CASSAAGADLQPQHF. CDR3 nucleotide sequence: TGTGCCAGCTCAGCCGCGGGGGCGGATTTACAGCCCCAGCATTTT.